The 18 T cell receptor beta chains below all came from one sample that was sequenced in a study of blood T cells in healthy people across ages. The authors ran a second PCR of roughly 7 to 11 cycles using a sample-barcoded 5' primer and a J-beta primer mix. TCRdb reanalysed the 5' RACE reads using MiXCR and keeps one entry per CDR3 protein. The data hold some 640,000 distinct CDR3 sequences, with around 48% observed a single time. The sequencing input was blood. All receptors derive from a woman aged 55-70 years in good health.

This clonotype was recorded many times. V gene TRBV5-5 combines with J gene TRBJ1-2, with a weak D call TRBD1 (5 bases). Germline values: CDR1 SGHKS, CDR2 YYEKEE (reference sequence). V lost 0 bases and J 4 bases, leaving 16 bases between the germline ends. The CDR3 loop spans 16 amino acids. CDR3: CASSLETGTTGYGYTF. The DNA for the CDR3 is TGTGCCAGCAGCTTGGAAACCGGGACCACGGGCTATGGCTACACCTTC.

The CDR3 nucleotides read TGTGCCAGCAGCTTGGGAAACGTCGGCTACACCTTC. Its protein is CASSLGNVGYTF. The V call is TRBV11-3, the J call TRBJ1-2; D call uncertain. This CDR3 has 12 amino acids. CDR1 is SGHNT and CDR2 is YENEEA in the germline V gene. V lost 3 bases, J lost 8 bases, and 10 bases lay in between.

The V and J genes are TRBV20-1 and TRBJ2-7, with TRBD2 as a possible D gene (7 bases). Germline V lookup: CDR1 DFQATT, CDR2 SNEGSKA (reference sequence). The CDR3 is made up of 15 amino acids. Trimming removed 5 bases at V and 2 bases at J, with 19 bases between. This CDR3 is CSAPLASGTTYEQYF. The CDR3 nucleotides read TGCAGTGCTCCACTAGCGAGTGGGACAACCTACGAGCAGTACTTC.

V usage is TRBV7-2 and J usage is TRBJ2-2; D is perhaps TRBD2 (6 bases). From germline, CDR1 is SGHTA and CDR2 FQGNSA. V was trimmed by 5 bases and J by 4 bases, leaving 8 bases between them. The CDR3 has 13 amino acids. In nucleotides, the CDR3 is TGTGCCAGCAGCAATAGCGGCACCGGGGAGCTGTTTTTT. Its translation: CASSNSGTGELFF.

A few counts support this clonotype. The rearrangement uses TRBV7-2 and TRBJ2-2; D uncertain. The CDR3 contains 13 residues. V lost 1 base and J 5 bases, leaving 5 bases between the germline ends. CDR1 and CDR2 (germline): SGHTA, FQGNSA. The CDR3 sequence is CASSLDATGELFF. The CDR3 bases are TGTGCCAGCAGCTTAGATGCTACCGGGGAGCTGTTTTTT.

V and J are TRBV7-2 and TRBJ2-5, with D perhaps being TRBD1 or TRBD2 (5 bases each). V shed 5 bases and J shed 4 bases, with 17 bases lying between them. This CDR3 is built from 15 residues. Germline assignment: CDR1 SGHTA and CDR2 FQGNSA. CDR3 region: CASSRDPTAGETQYF. The CDR3 DNA follows: TGTGCCAGCAGCCGGGACCCAACGGCGGGAGAGACCCAGTACTTC.

The chain is built from TRBV7-2 and TRBJ2-2; 11 nucleotides agree with TRBD2. The CDR3 has 18 amino acids. V was pared by 5 bases and J by 3 bases, with 11 bases of the junction left unmatched. The V gene's germline CDR1 is SGHTA and CDR2 FQGNSA. Here the CDR3 DNA reads TGTGCCAGCAGCAACTTCCTAGCGGGAGGAGGAGACACCGGGGAGCTGTTTTTT. This encodes CASSNFLAGGGDTGELFF.

Ten or more counts support this clonotype. This chain links TRBV20-1 with TRBJ2-1, with D perhaps matching TRBD2 (5 bases). Germline lookup yields CDR1 DFQATT and CDR2 SNEGSKA (reference sequence). V was clipped by 0 bases and J by 3 bases, with 15 bases between them. The length of the CDR3 is 16 residues. CDR3 sequence: CSARDPLAGDYNEQFF. The DNA for the CDR3 is TGCAGTGCTAGAGATCCTCTTGCGGGCGACTACAATGAGCAGTTCTTC.

The CDR3 region has the DNA TGCAGTGCTAGATGGGCGGGGGCCGTCACAGATACGCAGTATTTT. It encodes CSARWAGAVTDTQYF. V and J are TRBV20-1 and TRBJ2-3; possible D gene TRBD2, 7 bases. With 2 bases removed from V and 2 bases from J, the gap between germline ends came to 14 bases. Germline CDR1 is DFQATT and CDR2 is SNEGSKA (reference sequence). CDR3 length: 15 residues.

This chain uses TRBV7-3 with TRBJ2-1; 8 bases are a match to TRBD2. Germline lookup yields CDR1 SGHTA and CDR2 FQGTGA. With 1 base clipped from V and 7 bases from J, the junction kept 0 bases outside the gene matches. The CDR3 contains 13 residues. The CDR3, as DNA: TGTGCCAGCAGCTTAAAGCGGGAGAATGAGCAGTTCTTC. It encodes CASSLKRENEQFF.

This clonotype was seen a few times. The chain employs TRBV7-2 and TRBJ2-7, with D tentatively TRBD1 or TRBD2 (6 bases each). CDR1 is SGHTA, CDR2 FQGNSA, per germline. The CDR3 extends over 14 amino acids. V was clipped by 7 bases and J by 7 bases, with 20 bases between them. The DNA for the CDR3 is TGTGCCAGCATCCTAACGCGGGACACTTATGAGCAGTACTTC. Its protein is CASILTRDTYEQYF. Filled out from reference TRBV7-2 and TRBJ2-7, the complete variable domain reads GAGVSQSPSNKVTEKGKDVELRCDPISGHTALYWYRQSLGQGLEFLIYFQGNSAPDKSGLPSDRFSAERTGGSVSTLTIQRTQQEDSAVYLCASILTRDTYEQYFGPGTRLTVT.

The count of this clonotype is one. The gene calls are TRBV11-2 and TRBJ2-5, with D tentatively TRBD1 (6 bases). Germline V gives CDR1 SGHAT, CDR2 FQNNGV. This CDR3 comprises 14 residues. Trimming removed 3 bases at V and 0 bases at J, with 8 bases between. The CDR3 DNA follows: TGTGCCAGCAGCTTCCAGGGGTACCAAGAGACCCAGTACTTC. This codes for CASSFQGYQETQYF.

The chain links TRBV4-3 to TRBJ2-1, with 8 nucleotides matching TRBD2. The CDR3 contains 16 residues. V shed 0 bases and J 6 bases; nucleotides not matched to a gene: 7. Germline CDR1 LGHNA, CDR2 YSLEER. CDR3 sequence: CASSQDPGGGSNEQFF. CDR3 coding DNA: TGCGCCAGCAGCCAAGATCCGGGCGGGGGGAGCAATGAGCAGTTCTTC.

The V call is TRBV15, the J call TRBJ1-5; no definite D call. This CDR3 contains 18 residues. Germline CDR1 and CDR2: LNHNV and YYDKDF (reference sequence). Between the trimmed V and J ends, which lost 2 bases and 7 bases, there was a span of 24 bases. The CDR3 bases are TGTGCCACCAGCAGATCCCAAGCGGGAGGTTCCTTTGGGCAGCCCCAGCATTTT. Its protein product is CATSRSQAGGSFGQPQHF.

This clonotype turned up a few times. The rearrangement uses TRBV21-1 and TRBJ2-5; no DNA check was done on the table's D call, TRBD2. TRBV21-1 is a documented pseudogene. CDR3 size: 17 residues. The CDR3 loop is CASSKGWGLAGLETQYF. The CDR3 DNA reads TGTGCCAGCAGCAAAGGGTGGGGACTAGCGGGATTAGAGACCCAGTACTTC.

Details on this clonotype: One end of the junction is discordant with germline, which a read error may explain. V usage is TRBV5-1 and J usage is TRBJ2-1, with D unresolved. Germline V gives CDR1 SGHRS, CDR2 YFSETQ. The CDR3 is 16 amino acids. Written as DNA, the CDR3 is TGCGCCGGCAGCTTGGTCGCGGCGAGCTCCTACAATGAGCAGTTCTTC. Protein product: CAGSLVAASSYNEQFF.

This clonotype was picked up a small number of times. The chain couples TRBV20-1 to TRBJ2-5; D unclear. This CDR3 is 15 amino acids long. Trimming stripped 6 bases from V and 5 bases from J, with 22 bases between. The germline V gene has CDR1 DFQATT and CDR2 SNEGSKA (reference sequence). The chain's CDR3 is CSAWALKTKGETQYF. CDR3 DNA: TGCAGTGCATGGGCTCTGAAAACGAAAGGGGAGACCCAGTACTTC.

This clonotype was seen more than once but under ten times. The J gene is TRBJ1-1, the V gene TRBV20-1; D unresolved. The CDR3 length is 13 residues. V was clipped by 3 bases and J by 0 bases, with 8 bases between them. In germline, CDR1 is DFQATT, CDR2 SNEGSKA (reference sequence). In nucleotides, the CDR3 is TGCAGTGCTAGGCCGTGGGTGAACACTGAAGCTTTCTTT. Its translation is CSARPWVNTEAFF.